Listed here are 7 T cell receptor beta chains from one sample, sequenced in a study of somatic mutations in cytotoxic T cells in rheumatoid arthritis. TCRdb's copy holds only in-frame clones and misses some; the assay was immunoSEQ multiplex PCR. Of approximately 5,300 clones listed, 85% to 90% are singletons. Specimen: CD8+ T cells sorted from blood. The source is a woman in her fifties or sixties with rheumatoid arthritis.

The J gene is TRBJ1-2, the V gene TRBV7-9, with D possibly being TRBD1 (6 bases). Germline assignment: CDR1 SEHNR and CDR2 FQNEAQ (reference sequence). This CDR3 is 18 amino acids long. V lost 0 bases and J lost 0, with 17 bases in between. The CDR3 region is CASSLAGIGGRANYGYTF. The CDR3 DNA follows: TGTGCCAGCAGCTTAGCGGGTATCGGGGGGCGAGCTAACTATGGCTACACCTTC.

The chain joins TRBV9 to TRBJ1-2; TRBD1 aligns across 7 bases. V lost 6 bases, J lost 0 bases, and 2 bases stayed unmatched. This CDR3 spans 13 amino acids. Germline-derived CDR1 and CDR2 are SGDLS and YYNGEE. The CDR3: CASKGGANYGYTF. As DNA, the CDR3 is TGTGCCAGCAAAGGGGGCGCTAACTATGGCTACACCTTC.

Comments on this clone: One end of the junction does not line up with germline, which may come from a read error. The J gene is TRBJ2-7, the V gene TRBV10-2; 9 nucleotides line up with TRBD1. Germline assignment: CDR1 WSHSY and CDR2 SAAADI. The CDR3 has 13 amino acids. DNA for the CDR3: TGCGCCAGCAGTGAGGTACCGGGGACAGGGTGTAACTTC. Translated, it gives CASSEVPGTGCNF.

The chain has TRBV19 and TRBJ2-7; TRBD2 aligns across 8 bases. This CDR3 has 14 residues. CDR1 LNHDA and CDR2 SQIVND come from the germline V gene (reference sequence). Trimming at V came to 4 bases and at J to 3 bases, leaving 5 bases not matched to a gene. CDR3 sequence: CASSSKREIYEQYF. The CDR3 coding sequence is TGTGCCAGTAGTAGCAAGCGGGAGATCTACGAGCAGTACTTC.

This chain connects TRBV29-1 to TRBJ2-1; 8 nucleotides match TRBD1. The CDR3 runs 16 residues. CDR1 and CDR2 from the germline V gene are SQVTM and ANQGSEA. With V trimmed by 0 bases and J by 4 bases, 8 bases remained unmatched. CDR3 protein: CSVEDRGTGLYNEQFF. CDR3 nucleotides: TGCAGCGTTGAAGATCGTGGGACAGGTTTATACAATGAGCAGTTCTTC.

The rearrangement joins TRBV4-1 to TRBJ1-1; maybe TRBD1 (6 bases). The V end lost 3 bases, the J end lost 1 base, and 15 bases lay between the germline ends. Germline CDR1 and CDR2: MGHRA and YSYEKL. The CDR3 loop spans 16 amino acids. This CDR3 reads CASSHTTGYGNTEAFF. CDR3 bases: TGCGCCAGCAGCCACACAACAGGGTATGGGAACACTGAAGCTTTCTTT.

Written as DNA, the CDR3 is TGCAGCGTTGAGAGCGGGACTGAAGCTTTCTTT. Translated: CSVESGTEAFF. The genes are TRBV29-1 and TRBJ1-1, with no clear D. The CDR3 runs to 11 residues. Trimming took 3 bases from V and 5 from J, leaving 7 bases between them. Germline assignment: CDR1 SQVTM and CDR2 ANQGSEA.